This T cell receptor (beta chain) originates from a study of blood T cell repertoires in COVID-19. Source study methods: The authors estimated nucleated cell counts from reference gene primer amplification. The protocol was immunoSEQ multiplex PCR, while the TCRdb copy is restricted to in-frame clones and leaves out a portion. D and trimming come from the DNA, and the V and J calls and clone size come from that table. Of some 190,000 clones in the sample, around nine tenths were seen once. Germline CDR1 and CDR2: GTSNPN and SVGIG (reference sequence). The CDR3 has 17 residues. V lost 2 bases, J lost 8 bases, and 13 bases stayed unmatched.

Sequenced sample: peripheral blood. V gene TRBV30 combines with J gene TRBJ1-6; TRBD1 agrees at 9 bases. This TCR derives from a man aged 18-30 years with active or convalescent COVID-19. The CDR3 DNA follows: TGTGCCTGGAGTTCGGACAGGGGCGGCGCCGGCGATTCACCCCTCCACTTT. It codes for CAWSSDRGGAGDSPLHF.